This TCR beta chain was retrieved from a study of control samples from healthy donors and cancer patients (dated by TCRdb to the early 2020s). As concerns this clone: Its target antigen remains unknown. One base away there is no much larger clone; base qualities are not given.

Receptor libraries were prepared by the immunoSEQ multiplex PCR assay. The clones in this table, taken by TCRdb from immuneACCESS, are in-frame only. Not every clone is retained; where verified, under half of the shortfall comes from an unresolved V gene, and the cause of the rest is unknown. The sample table contains 150,000 to 200,000 clones; only one count was recorded for around 91% of them. The top ten hold approximately 1.4% of the sample. V was cut back by 0 bases and J by 3 bases, leaving a gap of 9 bases between them. The CDR3 contains 14 residues, cysteine and phenylalanine counted. Only CDR3 DNA remains: 42 bases, in frame from the first base. In the germline V gene, CDR1 corresponds to SGDLS and CDR2 to YYNGEE.

This TCR derives from a woman in her twenties or thirties in good health. Sequencing input: blood. The chain is encoded by TRBV9 joined to TRBJ1-2, with a tentative D gene TRBD1 over 5 matching bases. The sequence in DNA is TGTGCCAGCAGCGTAGCTCGAGGGGACTATGGCTACACCTTC. This is translated as CASSVARGDYGYTF.